In this sample, the clone carrying this T cell receptor beta chain turned up once. This CDR3 contains 14 residues. Germline V gene sequence: CDR1 PRHDT, CDR2 FYEKMQ (reference sequence). V shed 0 bases and J shed 7 bases, with 12 bases lying between them. The TCR beta repertoire was assessed by survey-level immunoSEQ sequencing. Sequencing was performed with immunoSEQ multiplex PCR; in TCRdb, only in-frame clones are kept and a portion is missing. Here the sample spans approximately 70,000 clones, about 93% being singletons. This clonotype was obtained from a middle-aged man with rheumatoid arthritis. The chain couples TRBV13 to TRBJ1-2, with D uncertain. Sequencing was performed on PBMCs. In nucleotides, the CDR3 is TGTGCCAGCAGCTTAGGCCGAGTGGAGGGTGGCTACACCTTC. Translated, it gives CASSLGRVEGGYTF.